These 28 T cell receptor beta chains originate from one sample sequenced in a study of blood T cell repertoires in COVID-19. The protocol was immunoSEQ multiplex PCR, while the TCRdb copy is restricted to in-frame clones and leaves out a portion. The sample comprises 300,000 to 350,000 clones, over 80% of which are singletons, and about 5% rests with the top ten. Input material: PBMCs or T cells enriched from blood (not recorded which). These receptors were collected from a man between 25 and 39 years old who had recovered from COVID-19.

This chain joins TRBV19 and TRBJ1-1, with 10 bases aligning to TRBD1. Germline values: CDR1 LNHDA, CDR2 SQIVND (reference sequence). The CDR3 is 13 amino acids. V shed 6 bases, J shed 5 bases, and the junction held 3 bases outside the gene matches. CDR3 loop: CASRRTGGTEAFF. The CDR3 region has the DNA TGTGCCAGTAGGAGGACAGGGGGGACTGAAGCTTTCTTT.

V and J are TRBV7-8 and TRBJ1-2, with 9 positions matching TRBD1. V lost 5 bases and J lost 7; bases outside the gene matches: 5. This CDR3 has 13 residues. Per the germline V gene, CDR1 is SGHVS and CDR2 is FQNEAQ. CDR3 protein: CASSGNRGPGYTF. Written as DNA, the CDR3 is TGTGCCAGCAGCGGGAACAGGGGGCCTGGCTACACCTTC. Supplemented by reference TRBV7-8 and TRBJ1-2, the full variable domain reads GAGVSQSPRYKVAKRGQDVALRCDPISGHVSLFWYQQALGQGPEFLTYFQNEAQLDKSGLPSDRFFAERPEGSVSTLKIQRTQQEDSAVYLCASSGNRGPGYTFGSGTRLTVV.

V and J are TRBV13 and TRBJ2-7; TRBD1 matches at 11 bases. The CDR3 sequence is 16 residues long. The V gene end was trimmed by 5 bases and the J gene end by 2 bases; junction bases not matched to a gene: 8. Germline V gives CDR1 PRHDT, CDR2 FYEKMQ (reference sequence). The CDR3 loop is CASSHTPGQGAYEQYF. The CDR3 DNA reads TGTGCCAGCAGCCATACACCGGGACAGGGGGCCTACGAGCAGTACTTC.

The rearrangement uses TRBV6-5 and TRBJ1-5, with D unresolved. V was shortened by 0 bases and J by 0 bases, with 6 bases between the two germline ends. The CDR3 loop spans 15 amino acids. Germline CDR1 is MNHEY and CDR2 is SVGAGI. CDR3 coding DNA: TGTGCCAGCAGTTACTCGAGAAATAGCAATCAGCCCCAGCATTTT. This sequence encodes CASSYSRNSNQPQHF.

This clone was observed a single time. The CDR3 nucleotides are TGTGCCAGCAGCTCTTCGATGGGGACAGGGAGACCAGATACGCAGTATTTT. This translates into CASSSSMGTGRPDTQYF. This chain uses TRBV7-9 with TRBJ2-3; 9 nucleotides line up with TRBD1. This CDR3 region has 17 residues. Germline assignment: CDR1 SEHNR and CDR2 FQNEAQ (reference sequence). The V gene end was trimmed by 4 bases and the J gene end by 4 bases; junction bases not matched to a gene: 12.

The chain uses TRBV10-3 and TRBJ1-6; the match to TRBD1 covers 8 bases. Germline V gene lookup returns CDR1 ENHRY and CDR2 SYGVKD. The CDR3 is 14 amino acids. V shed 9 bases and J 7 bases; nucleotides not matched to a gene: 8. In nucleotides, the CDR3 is TGTGCCATTGCAGGGGGCACGGTAAATTCACCCCTCCACTTT. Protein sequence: CAIAGGTVNSPLHF.

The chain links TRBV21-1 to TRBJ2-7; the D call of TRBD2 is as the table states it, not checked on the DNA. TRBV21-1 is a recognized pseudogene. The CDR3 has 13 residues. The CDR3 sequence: CASSKRLAEEQYF. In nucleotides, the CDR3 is TGTGCCAGCAGCAAAAGATTGGCGGAGGAGCAGTACTTC.

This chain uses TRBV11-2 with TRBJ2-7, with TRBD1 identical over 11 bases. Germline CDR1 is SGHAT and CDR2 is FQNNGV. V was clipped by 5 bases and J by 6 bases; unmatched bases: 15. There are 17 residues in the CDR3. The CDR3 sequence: CASSEDPRGQGAREQYF. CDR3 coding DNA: TGTGCCAGCAGCGAAGACCCACGAGGACAGGGGGCCCGCGAGCAGTACTTC.

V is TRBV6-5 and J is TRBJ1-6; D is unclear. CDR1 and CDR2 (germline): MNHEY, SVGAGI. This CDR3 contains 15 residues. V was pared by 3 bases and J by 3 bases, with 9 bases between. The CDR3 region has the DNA TGTGCCAGCAGTTATGGCAGAAACTATAATTCACCCCTCCACTTT. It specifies CASSYGRNYNSPLHF.

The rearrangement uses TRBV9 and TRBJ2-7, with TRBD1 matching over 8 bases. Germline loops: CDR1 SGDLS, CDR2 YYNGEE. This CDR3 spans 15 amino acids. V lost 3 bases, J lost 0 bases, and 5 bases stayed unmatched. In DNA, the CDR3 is TGTGCCAGCAGCGCAGACAGGGGCCCCTCCTACGAGCAGTACTTC. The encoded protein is CASSADRGPSYEQYF.

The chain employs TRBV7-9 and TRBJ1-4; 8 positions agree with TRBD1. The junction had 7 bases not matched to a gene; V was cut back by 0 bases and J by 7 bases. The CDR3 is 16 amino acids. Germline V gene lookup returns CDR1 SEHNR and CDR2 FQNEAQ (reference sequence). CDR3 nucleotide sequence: TGTGCCAGCAGCTTAGCTTTGACAGGGGAAGTTGAAAAACTGTTTTTT. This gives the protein CASSLALTGEVEKLFF.

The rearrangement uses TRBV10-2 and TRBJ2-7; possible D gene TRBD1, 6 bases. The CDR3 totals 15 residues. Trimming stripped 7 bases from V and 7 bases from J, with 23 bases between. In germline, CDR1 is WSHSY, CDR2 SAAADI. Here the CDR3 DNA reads TGCGCCAGCACTAAGGGACAAACAAATCAGGGGGAGCAGTACTTC. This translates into CASTKGQTNQGEQYF.

CDR3 loop: CASSIGRQVYSNQPQHF. Here the CDR3 DNA reads TGTGCCAGTAGTATTGGAAGACAGGTCTATAGCAATCAGCCCCAGCATTTT. The rearrangement links TRBV19 to TRBJ1-5, with D possibly TRBD1 on 6 matching bases. The CDR3 is 17 residues long. Germline loops: CDR1 LNHDA, CDR2 SQIVND (reference sequence). Trimming stripped 3 bases from V and 0 bases from J, with 15 bases between. Full variable domain (outside the CDR3, taken from reference TRBV19 and TRBJ1-5): DGGITQSPKYLFRKEGQNVTLSCEQNLNHDAMYWYRQDPGQGLRLIYYSQIVNDFQKGDIAEGYSVSREKKESFPLTVTSAQKNPTAFYLCASSIGRQVYSNQPQHFGDGTRLSIL.

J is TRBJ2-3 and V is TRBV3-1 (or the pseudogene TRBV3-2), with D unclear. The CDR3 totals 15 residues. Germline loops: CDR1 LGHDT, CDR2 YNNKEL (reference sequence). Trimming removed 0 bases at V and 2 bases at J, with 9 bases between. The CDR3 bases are TGTGCCAGCAGCCAAGACTTGAGTGACACAGATACGCAGTATTTT. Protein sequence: CASSQDLSDTDTQYF.

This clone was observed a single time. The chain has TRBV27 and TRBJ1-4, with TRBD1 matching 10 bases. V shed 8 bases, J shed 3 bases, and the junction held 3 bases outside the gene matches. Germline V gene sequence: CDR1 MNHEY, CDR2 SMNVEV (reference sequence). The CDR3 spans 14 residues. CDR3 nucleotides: TGTGCCAGCGACAGGGGGCAGTCTAATGAAAAACTGTTTTTT. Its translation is CASDRGQSNEKLFF.

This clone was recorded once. CDR3 amino acids: CASSETGLQETQYF. The DNA for the CDR3 is TGTGCCAGCAGCGAGACAGGACTCCAAGAGACCCAGTACTTC. V usage is TRBV7-9 and J usage is TRBJ2-5; TRBD1 is a possible D gene (6 bases). The CDR3 is 14 residues long. Germline V gene data show CDR1 as SEHNR and CDR2 as FQNEAQ (reference sequence). The V end lost 5 bases, the J end lost 1 base, and 11 bases lay between the germline ends.

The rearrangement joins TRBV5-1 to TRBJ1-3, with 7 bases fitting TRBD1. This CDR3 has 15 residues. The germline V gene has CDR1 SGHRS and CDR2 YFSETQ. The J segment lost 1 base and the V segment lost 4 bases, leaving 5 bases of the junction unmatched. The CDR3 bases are TGCGCCAGCAGCGATACACAGGGGTCTGGAAACACCATATATTTT. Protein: CASSDTQGSGNTIYF. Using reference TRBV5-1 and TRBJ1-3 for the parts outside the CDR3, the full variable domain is KAGVTQTPRYLIKTRGQQVTLSCSPISGHRSVSWYQQTPGQGLQFLFEYFSETQRNKGNFPGRFSGRQFSNSRSEMNVSTLELGDSALYLCASSDTQGSGNTIYFGEGSWLTVV.

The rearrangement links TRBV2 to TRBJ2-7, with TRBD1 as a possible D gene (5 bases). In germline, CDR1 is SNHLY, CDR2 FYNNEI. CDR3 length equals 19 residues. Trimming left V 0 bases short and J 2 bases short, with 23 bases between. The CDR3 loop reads CASSEALQGRVVPAYEQYF. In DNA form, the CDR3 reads TGTGCCAGCAGTGAAGCGCTTCAGGGCAGGGTGGTCCCAGCCTACGAGCAGTACTTC.

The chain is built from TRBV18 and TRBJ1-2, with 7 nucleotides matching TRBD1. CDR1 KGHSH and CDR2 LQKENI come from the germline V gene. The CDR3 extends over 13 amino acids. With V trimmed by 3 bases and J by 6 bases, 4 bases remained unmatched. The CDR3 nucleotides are TGTGCCAGCTCACCCGGGCAGGGGGATGGCTACACCTTC. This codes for CASSPGQGDGYTF.

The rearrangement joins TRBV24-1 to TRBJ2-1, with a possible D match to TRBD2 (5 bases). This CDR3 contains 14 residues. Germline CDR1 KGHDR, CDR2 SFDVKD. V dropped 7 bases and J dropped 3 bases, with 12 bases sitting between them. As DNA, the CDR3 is TGTGCCACCAGCCCACTCGGAGGCTACAATGAGCAGTTCTTC. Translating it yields CATSPLGGYNEQFF.

The CDR3 DNA sequence: TGTGCCAGTTCCGCGGTAAACAATGAGCAGTTCTTC. It translates to CASSAVNNEQFF. The V and J genes are TRBV6-6 and TRBJ2-1; no clear D. CDR1 is MNHNY, CDR2 SVGAGI, per germline (reference sequence). This CDR3 is 12 amino acids long. Trimming took 9 bases from V and 5 from J, leaving 11 bases between them.

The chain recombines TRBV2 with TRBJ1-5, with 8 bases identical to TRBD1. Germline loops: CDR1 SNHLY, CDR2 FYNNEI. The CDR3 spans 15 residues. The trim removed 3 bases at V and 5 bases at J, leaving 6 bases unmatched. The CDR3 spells CASSDRTGWDQPQHF. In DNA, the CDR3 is TGTGCCAGCAGTGACAGGACAGGGTGGGATCAGCCCCAGCATTTT. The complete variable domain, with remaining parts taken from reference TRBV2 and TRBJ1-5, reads EPEVTQTPSHQVTQMGQEVILRCVPISNHLYFYWYRQILGQKVEFLVSFYNNEISEKSEIFDDQFSVERPDGSNFTLKIRSTKLEDSAMYFCASSDRTGWDQPQHFGDGTRLSIL.

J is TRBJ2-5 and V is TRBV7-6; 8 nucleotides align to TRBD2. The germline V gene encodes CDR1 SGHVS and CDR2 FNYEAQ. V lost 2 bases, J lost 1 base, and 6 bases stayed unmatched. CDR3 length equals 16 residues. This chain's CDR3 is CASSLRSGGTQETQYF. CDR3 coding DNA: TGTGCCAGCAGCTTACGAAGCGGGGGAACCCAAGAGACCCAGTACTTC. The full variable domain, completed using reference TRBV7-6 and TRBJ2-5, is GAGVSQSPRYKVTKRGQDVALRCDPISGHVSLYWYRQALGQGPEFLTYFNYEAQQDKSGLPNDRFSAERPEGSISTLTIQRTEQRDSAMYRCASSLRSGGTQETQYFGPGTRLLVL.

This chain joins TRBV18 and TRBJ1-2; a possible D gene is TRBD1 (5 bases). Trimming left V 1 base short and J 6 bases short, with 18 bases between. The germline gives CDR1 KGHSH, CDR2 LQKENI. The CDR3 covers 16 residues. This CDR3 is CASSPLESGGVNGYTF. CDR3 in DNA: TGTGCCAGCTCACCACTTGAATCCGGGGGAGTAAATGGCTACACCTTC.

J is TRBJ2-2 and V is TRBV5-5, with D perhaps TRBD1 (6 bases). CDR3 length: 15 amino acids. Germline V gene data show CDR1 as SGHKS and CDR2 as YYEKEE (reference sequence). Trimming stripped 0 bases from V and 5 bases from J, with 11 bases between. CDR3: CASSLVGQPTGELFF. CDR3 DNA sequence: TGTGCCAGCAGCTTGGTTGGACAGCCAACCGGGGAGCTGTTTTTT.

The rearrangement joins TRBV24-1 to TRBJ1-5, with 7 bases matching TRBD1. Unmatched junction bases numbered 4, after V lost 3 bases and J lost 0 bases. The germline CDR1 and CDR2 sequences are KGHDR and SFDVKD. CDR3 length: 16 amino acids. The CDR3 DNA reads TGTGCCACCAGTGATCGGACAGGCTATAGCAATCAGCCCCAGCATTTT. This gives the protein CATSDRTGYSNQPQHF.

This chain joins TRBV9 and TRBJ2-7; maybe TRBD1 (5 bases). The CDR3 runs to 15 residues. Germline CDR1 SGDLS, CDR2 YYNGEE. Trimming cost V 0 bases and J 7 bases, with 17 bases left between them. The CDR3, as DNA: TGTGCCAGCAGCGTAGACCCCACCAGGGTGGGAGAGCAGTACTTC. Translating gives CASSVDPTRVGEQYF.

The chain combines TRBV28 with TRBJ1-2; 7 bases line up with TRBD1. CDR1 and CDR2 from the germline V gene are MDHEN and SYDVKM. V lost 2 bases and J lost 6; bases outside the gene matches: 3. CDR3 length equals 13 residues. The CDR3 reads CASSLDQGDGYTF. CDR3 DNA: TGTGCCAGCAGTTTAGACCAGGGGGATGGCTACACCTTC.